These 11 T cell receptor beta chains came from one sample sequenced in a study of regulatory T cells in long-lasting Graves disease listed by TCRdb under 2021. The library was built by means of multiplex PCR. The reads were generated on an Illumina HiSeq 4000. CDR3 regions were amplified by Arm-PCR with iRepertoire HTBI primers to construct TCR beta libraries. TCRdb redid the processing of the public reads, applying fastp at Q25 and MiXCR, and retained in-frame beta chains. Here each entry gathers all rows of one CDR3 protein and keeps the most common genes and DNA. In this sample the table shows around 500,000 distinct CDR3 sequences, approximately 16% of which occur a single time. The leading ten clones occupy 25% of the sample. What the time point label conveys for this sample: newly diagnosed GD, antithyroid drugs for less than 3 months. For both TCR sequencing and RNA sequencing, RNA was extracted from PBMCs using TRIzol.

The same sample was also studied in work on T cells in Graves' hyperthyroidism and ophthalmopathy.

The sequencing here drew on peripheral blood mononuclear cells (PBMCs), taken at new diagnosis, from a patient treated with antithyroid drugs. These receptors were collected from a woman aged 40-65 years with Graves disease. Donor details come from another sample of the same person, matched by shared clones.

Worth noting for this clonotype: This sequence is one base from a far larger clone and is likely a read error. The genes are TRBV7-9 and TRBJ2-3; 7 bases map to TRBD1. Germline CDR1 is SEHNR and CDR2 is FQNEAQ (reference sequence). The CDR3 runs 12 residues. After removal of 6 bases from V and 4 bases from J, the junction contained 1 base not matched to a gene. This CDR3 is CASSQGADTQYF. In DNA, the CDR3 is TGTGCCAGCAGTCAGGGGGCAGATACGCAGTATTTT.

This clonotype was observed a handful of times. This may be a read error, as it is one base from a much larger clone. V and J are TRBV28 and TRBJ1-2; weak D call: TRBD1 (5 bases). The CDR3 spans 17 residues. The V end was cut by 3 bases, the J end by 7 bases, with 24 bases between. Germline V gene lookup returns CDR1 MDHEN and CDR2 SYDVKM. The CDR3 loop reads CASSLYKEVTGGRGYTF. The CDR3 region has the DNA TGTGCCAGCAGTTTGTACAAGGAAGTGACCGGGGGTCGTGGCTACACCTTC.

This clonotype was recorded at least ten times. This rearrangement joins TRBV5-1 to TRBJ1-5; D perhaps matches TRBD1 (5 bases). This CDR3 comprises 14 residues. V lost 4 bases and J 8 bases, leaving 16 bases between the germline ends. Germline V lookup: CDR1 SGHRS, CDR2 YFSETQ. The CDR3 nucleotides are TGCGCCAGCAGCGTGGGGGTACCCGGGGAGCCCCAGCATTTT. Protein: CASSVGVPGEPQHF. The full variable domain, completed using reference TRBV5-1 and TRBJ1-5, is KAGVTQTPRYLIKTRGQQVTLSCSPISGHRSVSWYQQTPGQGLQFLFEYFSETQRNKGNFPGRFSGRQFSNSRSEMNVSTLELGDSALYLCASSVGVPGEPQHFGDGTRLSIL.

This clonotype was seen more than once but under ten times. V is TRBV12-3 or TRBV12-4 and J is TRBJ1-4; 7 bases match TRBD1. CDR3 length: 17 residues. Losses at the gene ends were 4 bases for V and 8 bases for J; bases not matched to a gene: 16. As DNA, the CDR3 is TGTGCCAGCAGTTCCCCACAGGGGAGCAGATTAAAAGAAAAACTGTTTTTT. This codes for CASSSPQGSRLKEKLFF.

This clonotype was seen ten or more times. V gene TRBV20-1 combines with J gene TRBJ2-3, with a possible D match to TRBD1 (6 bases). The CDR3 extends over 20 amino acids. In germline, CDR1 is DFQATT, CDR2 SNEGSKA (reference sequence). The germline V and J ends were trimmed by 6 bases and 0 bases, with 31 bases remaining between them. CDR3 nucleotide sequence: TGCAGTGCCCGGGCCAGCAGGGGCATTGAAGGCAATCCGAGCACAGATACGCAGTATTTT. Translated: CSARASRGIEGNPSTDTQYF.

This clonotype was observed many times. The chain recombines TRBV20-1 with TRBJ2-1; D perhaps matches TRBD2 (5 bases). V was cut by 5 bases and J by 1 base, with 9 bases left in between. CDR3 length equals 13 residues. Germline V CDR1 and CDR2: DFQATT, SNEGSKA (reference sequence). Here the CDR3 reads CSAGGSSYNEQFF. The DNA for the CDR3 is TGCAGTGCTGGTGGGAGTTCCTACAATGAGCAGTTCTTC.

This chain links TRBV5-1 with TRBJ2-4, with D hard to call. The CDR3 runs to 14 residues. Trimming cost V 0 bases and J 6 bases, with 10 bases left between them. Germline values: CDR1 SGHRS, CDR2 YFSETQ. CDR3 protein: CASSLGWSRNIQYF. The CDR3 DNA is TGCGCCAGCAGCTTGGGATGGAGTAGAAACATTCAGTACTTC.

Concerning this clonotype itself: The CDR3 does not end in the conserved phenylalanine or tryptophan, so this is likely a read error. The chain carries TRBV12-3 or TRBV12-4 and TRBJ2-7; 13 bases line up with TRBD2. J was trimmed by 5 bases and V by 3 bases; bases with no gene match: 10. This CDR3 has 17 amino acids. CDR3 protein: CASSLRLAGGLRHEQYS. The CDR3 DNA sequence: TGTGCCAGCAGTTTGCGACTAGCGGGGGGCTTGCGACACGAGCAGTACTCC.

This clonotype has at least ten counts. This chain joins TRBV12-3 or TRBV12-4 and TRBJ2-5; the D gene is possibly TRBD1 (6 bases). The CDR3 contains 14 residues. Deletions cut 1 base from V and 5 bases from J, with 11 bases between. This CDR3 reads CASSLVNRVETQYF. The CDR3 coding sequence is TGTGCCAGCAGTTTAGTTAACAGGGTGGAGACCCAGTACTTC.

In its sample, this clonotype was seen a few times. This chain joins TRBV29-1 and TRBJ1-4; D might be TRBD1 (6 bases). This CDR3 contains 14 residues. Germline-derived CDR1 and CDR2 are SQVTM and ANQGSEA. Trimming pared 6 bases from V and 0 bases from J, leaving 11 bases between. CDR3 sequence: CSVRQDTTNEKLFF. The CDR3 bases are TGCAGCGTGAGACAGGACACAACTAATGAAAAACTGTTTTTT.

The chain employs TRBV7-9 and TRBJ2-1; D is tentatively TRBD1 or TRBD2 (6 bases each). CDR3 length: 16 amino acids. V was shortened by 5 bases and J by 7 bases, with 21 bases between the two germline ends. From germline, CDR1 is SEHNR and CDR2 FQNEAQ (reference sequence). CDR3 loop: CASSPRRGDTLNEQFF. CDR3 coding DNA: TGTGCCAGCAGCCCCCGTCGCGGGGACACTTTAAATGAGCAGTTCTTC.